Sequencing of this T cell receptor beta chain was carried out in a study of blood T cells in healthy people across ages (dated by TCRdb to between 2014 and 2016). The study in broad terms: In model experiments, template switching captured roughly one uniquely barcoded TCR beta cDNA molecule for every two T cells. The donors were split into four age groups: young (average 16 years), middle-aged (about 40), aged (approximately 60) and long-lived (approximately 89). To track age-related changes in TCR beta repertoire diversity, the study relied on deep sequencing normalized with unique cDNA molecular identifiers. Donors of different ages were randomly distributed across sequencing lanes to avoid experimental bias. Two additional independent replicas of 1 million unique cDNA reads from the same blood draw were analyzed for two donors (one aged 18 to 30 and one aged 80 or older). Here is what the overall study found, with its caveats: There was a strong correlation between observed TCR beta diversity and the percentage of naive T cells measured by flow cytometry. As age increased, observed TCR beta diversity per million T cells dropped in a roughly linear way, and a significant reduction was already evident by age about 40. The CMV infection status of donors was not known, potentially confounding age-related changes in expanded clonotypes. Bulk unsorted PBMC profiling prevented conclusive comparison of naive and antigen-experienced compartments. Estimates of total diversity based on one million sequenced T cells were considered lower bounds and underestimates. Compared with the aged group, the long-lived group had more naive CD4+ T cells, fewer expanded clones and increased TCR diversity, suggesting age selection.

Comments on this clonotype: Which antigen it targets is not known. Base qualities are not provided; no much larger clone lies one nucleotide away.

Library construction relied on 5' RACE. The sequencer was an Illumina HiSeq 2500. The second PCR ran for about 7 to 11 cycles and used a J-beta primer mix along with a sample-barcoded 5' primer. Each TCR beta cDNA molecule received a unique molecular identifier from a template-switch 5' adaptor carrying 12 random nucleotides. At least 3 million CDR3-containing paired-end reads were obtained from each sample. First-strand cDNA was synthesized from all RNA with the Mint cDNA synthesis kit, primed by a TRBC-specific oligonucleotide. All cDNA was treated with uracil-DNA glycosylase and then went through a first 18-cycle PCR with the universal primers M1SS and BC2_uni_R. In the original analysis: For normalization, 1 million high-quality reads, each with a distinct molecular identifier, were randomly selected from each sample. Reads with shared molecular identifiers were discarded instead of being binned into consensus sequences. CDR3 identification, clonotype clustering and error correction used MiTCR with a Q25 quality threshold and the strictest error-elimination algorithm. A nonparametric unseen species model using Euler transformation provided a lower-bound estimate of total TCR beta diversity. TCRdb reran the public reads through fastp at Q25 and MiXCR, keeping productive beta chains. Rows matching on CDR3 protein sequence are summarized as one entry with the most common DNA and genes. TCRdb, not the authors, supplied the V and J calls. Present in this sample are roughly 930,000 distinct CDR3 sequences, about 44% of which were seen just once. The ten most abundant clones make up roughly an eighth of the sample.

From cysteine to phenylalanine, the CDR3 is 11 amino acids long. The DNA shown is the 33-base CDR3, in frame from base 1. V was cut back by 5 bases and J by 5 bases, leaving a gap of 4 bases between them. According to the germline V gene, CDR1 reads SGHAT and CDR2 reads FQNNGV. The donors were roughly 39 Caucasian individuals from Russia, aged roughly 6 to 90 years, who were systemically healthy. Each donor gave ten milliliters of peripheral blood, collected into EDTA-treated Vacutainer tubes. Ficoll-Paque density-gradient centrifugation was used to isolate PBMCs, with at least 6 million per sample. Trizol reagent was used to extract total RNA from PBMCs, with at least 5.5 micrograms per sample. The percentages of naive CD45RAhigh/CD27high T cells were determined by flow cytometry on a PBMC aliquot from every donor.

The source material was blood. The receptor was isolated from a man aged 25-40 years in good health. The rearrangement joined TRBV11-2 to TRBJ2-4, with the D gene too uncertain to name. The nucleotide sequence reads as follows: TGTGCCAGCAGCCCGGAAAACATTCAGTACTTC. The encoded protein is CASSPENIQYF.